A selection of T cell receptor beta chains follows, all from one sample in a study of cytomegalovirus exposure and HLA in healthy donors. Profiling relied on immunoSEQ multiplex PCR, and the TCRdb table lists in-frame clones only, not all of them. The sample lists 130,000 to 150,000 clones; around 88% were seen once. Sequencing used PBMCs. These receptors originate from a woman younger than 30 in good health and CMV-seropositive. CDR3s include the opening cysteine and the closing phenylalanine or tryptophan. Each record gives: clone size, J gene, V gene, D gene, CDR3 protein, CDR3 DNA. D genes are given only for firm matches. The listing skips clone size in some rows; elsewhere it reads once, few, many or a size class.

clone size: NA; J gene: TRBJ1-5; V gene: TRBV2; D gene: NA; CDR3 protein: CASSDGYNQPQHF; CDR3 DNA: TGTGCCAGCAGTGACGGGTACAATCAGCCCCAGCATTTT
clone size: NA; J gene: TRBJ2-2; V gene: TRBV7-8; D gene: NA; CDR3 protein: CASSPTWTPLNTGELFF; CDR3 DNA: TGTGCCAGCAGCCCGACTTGGACTCCCCTTAACACCGGGGAGCTGTTTTTT
clone size: NA; J gene: TRBJ2-7; V gene: TRBV7-2; D gene: TRBD2; CDR3 protein: CASSSRGYEQYF; CDR3 DNA: TGTGCCAGCAGCTCGCGGGGGTACGAGCAGTACTTC
clone size: NA; J gene: TRBJ1-4; V gene: TRBV5-1; D gene: NA; CDR3 protein: CASSLWGLTADEKLFF; CDR3 DNA: TGCGCCAGCAGCTTATGGGGGCTCACAGCGGATGAAAAACTGTTTTTT
clone size: few; J gene: TRBJ1-2; V gene: TRBV6-5; D gene: NA; CDR3 protein: CASSRQTAYGYTF; CDR3 DNA: TGTGCCAGCAGTCGACAGACAGCTTATGGCTACACCTTC
clone size: NA; J gene: TRBJ1-4; V gene: TRBV27; D gene: NA; CDR3 protein: CASSFRLNEKLFF; CDR3 DNA: TGTGCCAGCAGTTTCAGATTAAATGAAAAACTGTTTTTT
clone size: NA; J gene: TRBJ2-2; V gene: TRBV2; D gene: NA; CDR3 protein: CASSENRQTGELFF; CDR3 DNA: TGTGCCAGCAGTGAAAACAGACAGACCGGGGAGCTGTTTTTT
clone size: NA; J gene: TRBJ2-1; V gene: TRBV4-3; D gene: NA; CDR3 protein: CASSQEPPGVYGGRVDNEQFF; CDR3 DNA: TGCGCCAGCAGCCAAGAACCGCCCGGGGTCTACGGGGGTCGGGTTGACAATGAGCAGTTCTTC
clone size: NA; J gene: TRBJ1-2; V gene: TRBV28; D gene: NA; CDR3 protein: CASRRRNYGYTF; CDR3 DNA: TGTGCCAGCCGGAGAAGAAACTATGGCTACACCTTC
clone size: NA; J gene: TRBJ2-1; V gene: TRBV10-3; D gene: TRBD2; CDR3 protein: CAIMGPGGRYNEQFF; CDR3 DNA: TGTGCCATCATGGGGCCGGGGGGGCGCTACAATGAGCAGTTCTTC
clone size: NA; J gene: TRBJ1-1; V gene: TRBV27; D gene: TRBD1; CDR3 protein: CASSLGTATEAFF; CDR3 DNA: TGTGCCAGCAGTTTAGGGACAGCTACTGAAGCTTTCTTT
clone size: NA; J gene: TRBJ2-1; V gene: TRBV10-3; D gene: TRBD2; CDR3 protein: CASDGGGSYNEQFF; CDR3 DNA: TGTGCCTCAGACGGCGGGGGCTCCTACAATGAGCAGTTCTTC
clone size: NA; J gene: TRBJ1-1; V gene: TRBV4-1; D gene: NA; CDR3 protein: CASSSLLDRGGTEAFF; CDR3 DNA: TGCGCCAGCAGCTCGCTACTTGACCGAGGAGGCACTGAAGCTTTCTTT
clone size: NA; J gene: TRBJ1-5; V gene: TRBV15; D gene: NA; CDR3 protein: CATSGGVSNQPQHF; CDR3 DNA: TGTGCCACCAGCGGCGGGGTTAGCAATCAGCCCCAGCATTTT
clone size: few; J gene: TRBJ2-1; V gene: TRBV27; D gene: NA; CDR3 protein: CASRPRRAYPNEQFF; CDR3 DNA: TGTGCCAGCAGACCTCGGAGGGCTTACCCCAATGAGCAGTTCTTC
clone size: once; J gene: TRBJ2-1; V gene: TRBV19; D gene: TRBD2; CDR3 protein: CASSKTSGRVGEQFF; CDR3 DNA: TGTGCCAGTAGTAAGACTAGCGGGAGGGTAGGTGAGCAGTTCTTC
clone size: NA; J gene: TRBJ2-1; V gene: TRBV9; D gene: TRBD1; CDR3 protein: CASSVKDRAYNEQFF; CDR3 DNA: TGTGCCAGCAGCGTTAAGGACAGGGCCTACAATGAGCAGTTCTTC
clone size: NA; J gene: TRBJ1-5; V gene: TRBV2; D gene: NA; CDR3 protein: CASRAGQNQPQHF; CDR3 DNA: TGTGCCAGCAGAGCTGGACAGAATCAGCCCCAGCATTTT
clone size: NA; J gene: TRBJ1-4; V gene: TRBV5-4; D gene: NA; CDR3 protein: CASSSQGPTNEKLFF; CDR3 DNA: TGTGCCAGCAGCTCCCAGGGGCCGACTAATGAAAAACTGTTTTTT
clone size: once; J gene: TRBJ2-5; V gene: TRBV28; D gene: TRBD2; CDR3 protein: CASNPAGVRPRETQYF; CDR3 DNA: TGTGCCAGCAATCCAGCGGGGGTTCGACCAAGGGAGACCCAGTACTTC
clone size: NA; J gene: TRBJ1-3; V gene: TRBV9; D gene: TRBD1; CDR3 protein: CASSVRTGAGNTIYF; CDR3 DNA: TGTGCCAGCAGCGTTCGGACAGGGGCTGGAAACACCATATATTTT
clone size: NA; J gene: TRBJ1-3; V gene: TRBV9; D gene: TRBD1; CDR3 protein: CASSAGTGGNTIYF; CDR3 DNA: TGTGCCAGCAGCGCCGGGACAGGTGGAAACACCATATATTTT
clone size: NA; J gene: TRBJ2-1; V gene: TRBV5-1; D gene: TRBD2; CDR3 protein: CASSLDGTSHEQFF; CDR3 DNA: TGCGCCAGCAGCTTGGACGGGACTAGCCATGAGCAGTTCTTC
clone size: NA; J gene: TRBJ2-1; V gene: TRBV9; D gene: NA; CDR3 protein: CASSPPARDSDPNEQFF; CDR3 DNA: TGTGCCAGCAGCCCCCCTGCCCGGGACTCCGACCCTAATGAGCAGTTCTTC
clone size: NA; J gene: TRBJ1-1; V gene: TRBV28; D gene: NA; CDR3 protein: CASRATYGTYTEAFF; CDR3 DNA: TGTGCCAGCAGGGCTACCTACGGGACATACACTGAAGCTTTCTTT
clone size: NA; J gene: TRBJ1-2; V gene: TRBV6-5; D gene: TRBD1; CDR3 protein: CASNDLRGQNYGYTF; CDR3 DNA: TGTGCCAGCAATGACCTGCGGGGACAGAACTATGGCTACACCTTC
clone size: NA; J gene: TRBJ2-7; V gene: TRBV27; D gene: TRBD1; CDR3 protein: CASSLSWGQGMSEQYF; CDR3 DNA: TGTGCCAGCAGTTTATCGTGGGGACAGGGAATGTCCGAGCAGTACTTC
clone size: NA; J gene: TRBJ2-7; V gene: TRBV9; D gene: TRBD2; CDR3 protein: CASSVGVTGGSFDEQYF; CDR3 DNA: TGTGCCAGCAGCGTAGGGGTGACGGGGGGGTCCTTCGACGAGCAGTACTTC
clone size: NA; J gene: TRBJ2-1; V gene: TRBV4-2; D gene: TRBD2; CDR3 protein: CASSQDLAGVPNEQFF; CDR3 DNA: TGTGCCAGCAGCCAAGATCTAGCGGGAGTCCCAAATGAGCAGTTCTTC
clone size: NA; J gene: TRBJ1-5; V gene: TRBV28; D gene: NA; CDR3 protein: CATFLLGGGDQPQHF; CDR3 DNA: TGTGCCACCTTTCTACTCGGGGGTGGCGATCAGCCCCAGCATTTT
clone size: NA; J gene: TRBJ1-4; V gene: TRBV6-6; D gene: NA; CDR3 protein: CASSFVDSPNEKLFF; CDR3 DNA: TGTGCCAGCAGTTTCGTGGACAGTCCTAATGAAAAACTGTTTTTT
clone size: NA; J gene: TRBJ2-2; V gene: TRBV19; D gene: TRBD1; CDR3 protein: CASSIFGTGAGELFF; CDR3 DNA: TGTGCCAGTAGTATATTCGGGACAGGGGCCGGGGAGCTGTTTTTT
clone size: NA; J gene: TRBJ2-3; V gene: TRBV7-2; D gene: TRBD1; CDR3 protein: CASSLSGQVTDTQYF; CDR3 DNA: TGTGCCAGCAGCTTATCAGGACAGGTCACAGATACGCAGTATTTT
clone size: NA; J gene: TRBJ1-2; V gene: TRBV5-6; D gene: TRBD1; CDR3 protein: CASSLAGGDYGYTF; CDR3 DNA: TGTGCCAGCAGCTTAGCAGGGGGCGACTATGGCTACACCTTC
clone size: NA; J gene: TRBJ1-2; V gene: TRBV9; D gene: NA; CDR3 protein: CASSLGQGDNYGYTF; CDR3 DNA: TGTGCCAGCAGCCTAGGGCAGGGTGACAACTATGGCTACACCTTC
clone size: NA; J gene: TRBJ1-2; V gene: TRBV7-2; D gene: NA; CDR3 protein: CASSPGGHAIYGYTF; CDR3 DNA: TGTGCCAGCAGCCCCGGGGGGCATGCTATCTATGGCTACACCTTC
clone size: NA; J gene: TRBJ1-4; V gene: TRBV30; D gene: TRBD1; CDR3 protein: CAWSRAAGGNEKLFF; CDR3 DNA: TGTGCCTGGAGTAGGGCGGCAGGGGGCAATGAAAAACTGTTTTTT
clone size: NA; J gene: TRBJ1-3; V gene: TRBV18; D gene: NA; CDR3 protein: CASSPSGLSSGNTIYF; CDR3 DNA: TGTGCCAGCTCACCGTCGGGACTAAGCTCTGGAAACACCATATATTTT
clone size: NA; J gene: TRBJ2-5; V gene: TRBV29-1; D gene: NA; CDR3 protein: CSVESGIHRETQYF; CDR3 DNA: TGCAGCGTGGAATCAGGGATCCATAGAGAGACCCAGTACTTC
clone size: NA; J gene: TRBJ1-5; V gene: TRBV30; D gene: TRBD1; CDR3 protein: CAWSTQGQGASQPQHF; CDR3 DNA: TGTGCCTGGAGTACCCAGGGACAGGGGGCCAGTCAGCCCCAGCATTTT
clone size: NA; J gene: TRBJ2-3; V gene: TRBV6-5; D gene: NA; CDR3 protein: CASTPGSVSTDTQYF; CDR3 DNA: TGTGCCAGCACCCCAGGTAGCGTAAGCACAGATACGCAGTATTTT
clone size: NA; J gene: TRBJ1-1; V gene: TRBV5-1; D gene: NA; CDR3 protein: CATTPTAGGNTEAFF; CDR3 DNA: TGCGCCACCACTCCTACTGCGGGGGGGAACACTGAAGCTTTCTTT
clone size: NA; J gene: TRBJ1-2; V gene: TRBV28; D gene: NA; CDR3 protein: CASSPGGSNYGYTF; CDR3 DNA: TGTGCCAGCAGTCCAGGAGGGTCTAACTATGGCTACACCTTC
clone size: NA; J gene: TRBJ1-2; V gene: TRBV11-2; D gene: NA; CDR3 protein: CASSKGGGSGYGYTF; CDR3 DNA: TGTGCCAGCAGCAAAGGTGGGGGGTCCGGCTATGGCTACACCTTC